These T cell receptor beta chains were read from a single sample in a study of T cell responses to AZD1222 COVID-19 vaccine. The protocol was immunoSEQ multiplex PCR, while the TCRdb copy is restricted to in-frame clones and leaves out a portion. The table records about 120,000 clones, roughly 91% of them present only once. The material sequenced was peripheral blood, taken on day 0 of AZD1222 vaccination. These TCRs come from an adult in good health. Each CDR3 is given with its conserved first and last residue. Fields, in order: CDR3 DNA, CDR3 protein, D gene, J gene, V gene, clone size. A D gene is named only where the DNA matches it firmly. Rows may omit the clone size; those that give it use once, few, many or a size class.

DNA: TGTGCCAGCAGTTACGAACTAGCGGGGAACTACGAGCAGTACTTC
CDR3: CASSYELAGNYEQYF
D: TRBD2
J: TRBJ2-7
V: TRBV6-2/TRBV6-3
size: .

DNA: TGTGCTAGTGGTTTGGATTCGACAGGGGACACCTTC
CDR3: CASGLDSTGDTF
D: TRBD1
J: TRBJ1-2
V: TRBV12-5
size: once

DNA: TGTGCCAGTAGCCCGCAACTTCGGCGACCCGAAAAACTGTTTTTT
CDR3: CASSPQLRRPEKLFF
D: .
J: TRBJ1-4
V: TRBV19
size: .

DNA: TGCGCCAGCAGAGAAACGGGAGGGTTGGGTGAGCAGTTCTTC
CDR3: CASRETGGLGEQFF
D: TRBD2
J: TRBJ2-1
V: TRBV5-1
size: .

DNA: TGCGCCAGCAGCTCGGACGGAAGCACAGATACGCAGTATTTT
CDR3: CASSSDGSTDTQYF
D: .
J: TRBJ2-3
V: TRBV5-1
size: .

DNA: TGCAGCGGCGGACAGGGTCAAATGGAAGGCTACACCTTC
CDR3: CSGGQGQMEGYTF
D: TRBD1
J: TRBJ1-2
V: TRBV29-1
size: .

DNA: TGTGCCAGCACCGGACAACTAGAAGAAAAACTGTTTTTT
CDR3: CASTGQLEEKLFF
D: .
J: TRBJ1-4
V: TRBV2
size: .

DNA: TGTGCCAGCAGTTACTCCGATTCGAGGTACGAGCAGTACTTC
CDR3: CASSYSDSRYEQYF
D: .
J: TRBJ2-7
V: TRBV6-5
size: once

DNA: TGTGCCAGCAGCCAAGATAGTCCCTCATACGAGCAGTACTTC
CDR3: CASSQDSPSYEQYF
D: .
J: TRBJ2-7
V: TRBV3-1/TRBV3-2
size: .

DNA: TGTGCCAGCGGGGGACTAGCGGACAATGAGCAGTTCTTC
CDR3: CASGGLADNEQFF
D: TRBD2
J: TRBJ2-1
V: TRBV25-1
size: .

DNA: TGTGCCAGCAGTGAGGGTTTTGGACAGAGGAACTATGGCTACACCTTC
CDR3: CASSEGFGQRNYGYTF
D: .
J: TRBJ1-2
V: TRBV6-1
size: .

DNA: TGTGCCAGCAGTTCTCTACAGAACACCGGGGAGCTGTTTTTT
CDR3: CASSSLQNTGELFF
D: .
J: TRBJ2-2
V: TRBV28
size: .

DNA: TGCAGCGTTGGGGGCTCGGGGGAAGGCTACACCTTC
CDR3: CSVGGSGEGYTF
D: .
J: TRBJ1-2
V: TRBV29-1
size: .

DNA: TGTGCCATCAGTGAGTGGGACGTCTACAATGAGCAGTTCTTC
CDR3: CAISEWDVYNEQFF
D: .
J: TRBJ2-1
V: TRBV10-3
size: .

DNA: TGTGCCAGCAGCTTGGGGGTCGGAGGGGAAAAACTGTTTTTT
CDR3: CASSLGVGGEKLFF
D: .
J: TRBJ1-4
V: TRBV5-5
size: .

DNA: TGTGCCAGCAGTGGGCGGGGGAACACCGGGGAGCTGTTTTTT
CDR3: CASSGRGNTGELFF
D: .
J: TRBJ2-2
V: TRBV2
size: .

DNA: TGTGCCAGCAGTGATATAGGACAGGGGGTCAACGAGCAGTACTTC
CDR3: CASSDIGQGVNEQYF
D: TRBD1
J: TRBJ2-7
V: TRBV2
size: .

DNA: TGCGCCAGCAGCTTGGGGTCCTACAATGAGCAGTTCTTC
CDR3: CASSLGSYNEQFF
D: .
J: TRBJ2-1
V: TRBV5-1
size: .

DNA: TGTGCCAGCGGATTGAGTGAAGCTAATGAAAAACTGTTTTTT
CDR3: CASGLSEANEKLFF
D: .
J: TRBJ1-4
V: TRBV6-5
size: .

DNA: TGTGCCAGCAGTTCCCGCGGGACCTACGAGCAGTACTTC
CDR3: CASSSRGTYEQYF
D: .
J: TRBJ2-7
V: TRBV27
size: .

DNA: TGTGCCAGCAACCCGGACATGGGGATTAACTATGGCTACACCTTC
CDR3: CASNPDMGINYGYTF
D: .
J: TRBJ1-2
V: TRBV7-2
size: .

DNA: TGTGCCAGCAGTTCCCCTAGGGAGGGCTCCTACGAGCAGTACTTC
CDR3: CASSSPREGSYEQYF
D: TRBD2
J: TRBJ2-7
V: TRBV27
size: .

DNA: TGTGCCATCCGCCGGGGGGGGGATCCAGATACGCAGTATTTT
CDR3: CAIRRGGDPDTQYF
D: TRBD2
J: TRBJ2-3
V: TRBV10-3
size: .

DNA: TGTGCCAGTAGTATAAGCGGAAACGGCGCCGGGGAGCTGTTTTTT
CDR3: CASSISGNGAGELFF
D: .
J: TRBJ2-2
V: TRBV19
size: .

DNA: TGTGCCAGCAGCTTTTCGCAGGGACAGGGGATCGACGAGCAGTACTTC
CDR3: CASSFSQGQGIDEQYF
D: TRBD1
J: TRBJ2-7
V: TRBV7-7
size: .